The 20 T cell receptor beta chains below were found in one sample sequenced in a study of T-cell reconstitution after alpha-beta-depleted transplantation in children. Library preparation (for TCRbeta) was performed with unique molecular identifiers. Using its own MiXCR run on the PCR reads, TCRdb lists one record per CDR3 protein. This table has over 200,000 distinct CDR3 sequences, about 9.5% appearing once. The specimen was PBMCs from the stem cell graft donor, collected from the stem cell graft. The receptor set was obtained from a human donor who donated a stem cell graft to a child with acute lymphoblastic leukemia.

The chain links TRBV5-6 to TRBJ1-6, with D maybe TRBD1 (6 bases). V shed 4 bases and J shed 10 bases, with 18 bases lying between them. Germline V CDR1 and CDR2: SGHDT, YYEEEE. The CDR3 sequence is 15 residues long. Written as DNA, the CDR3 is TGTGCCAGCAGCCACAAAAGGGGGTTTAGGTCACCCCTCCACTTT. This codes for CASSHKRGFRSPLHF.

The sample holds a few counts of this clonotype. The chain links TRBV7-2 to TRBJ2-1; 7 bases line up with TRBD1. The germline V gene has CDR1 SGHTA and CDR2 FQGNSA. CDR3 size: 14 residues. J was trimmed by 12 bases and V by 3 bases; bases with no gene match: 11. Here the CDR3 reads CASSLRAGQVRQFF. The CDR3 region has the DNA TGTGCCAGCAGCTTGAGGGCCGGACAGGTTCGGCAGTTCTTC. Using reference TRBV7-2 and TRBJ2-1 for the parts outside the CDR3, the full variable domain is GAGVSQSPSNKVTEKGKDVELRCDPISGHTALYWYRQSLGQGLEFLIYFQGNSAPDKSGLPSDRFSAERTGGSVSTLTIQRTQQEDSAVYLCASSLRAGQVRQFFGPGTRLTVL.

This clonotype was observed a few times. DNA for the CDR3: TGTGCCAGCAGCTTGGCAGGGCGCAATTCACCCCTCCACTTT. This encodes CASSLAGRNSPLHF. The genes are TRBV7-2 and TRBJ1-6; a weak D match, TRBD1 (5 bases). The V end was cut by 3 bases, the J end by 7 bases, with 10 bases between. The CDR3 runs to 14 residues. Germline-derived CDR1 and CDR2 are SGHTA and FQGNSA. The whole variable domain, filled in from reference TRBV7-2 and TRBJ1-6, reads GAGVSQSPSNKVTEKGKDVELRCDPISGHTALYWYRQSLGQGLEFLIYFQGNSAPDKSGLPSDRFSAERTGGSVSTLTIQRTQQEDSAVYLCASSLAGRNSPLHFGNGTRLTVT.

Ten or more counts support this clonotype. The chain employs TRBV27 and TRBJ2-2; 9 nucleotides align to TRBD2. CDR1 and CDR2 from the germline V gene are MNHEY and SMNVEV (reference sequence). This CDR3 is built from 16 residues. Losses at the gene ends were 6 bases for V and 4 bases for J; bases not matched to a gene: 9. For the CDR3, the DNA is TGTGCCAGCAGAAAGCCGGGACTAGCATTCACCGGGGAGCTGTTTTTT. The encoded protein is CASRKPGLAFTGELFF.

The chain employs TRBV7-8 and TRBJ2-2; D unresolved. This CDR3 spans 17 amino acids. The ends were cut back, 2 bases at V and 7 bases at J, with 20 bases in the middle. Germline CDR1 and CDR2: SGHVS and FQNEAQ. The CDR3 sequence is CASSLLNFVPSDGELFF. The CDR3 bases are TGTGCCAGCAGCTTACTTAACTTCGTCCCGTCGGACGGGGAGCTGTTTTTT.

The chain links TRBV5-1 to TRBJ1-2; tentatively, D is TRBD1 (6 bases). This CDR3 spans 13 amino acids. Trimming pared 4 bases from V and 6 bases from J, leaving 13 bases between. Germline V CDR1 and CDR2: SGHRS, YFSETQ. The DNA of the CDR3 is TGCGCCAGCAGCGAACCTCAGGGGAATGGCTACACCTTC. Protein: CASSEPQGNGYTF.

Comments on this clonotype: Germline is not matched at one junction end, which may reflect a read error. The chain combines TRBV5-1 with TRBJ2-1; 8 nucleotides match TRBD1. The V gene's germline CDR1 is SGHRS and CDR2 YFSETQ. This CDR3 has 14 residues. In nucleotides, the CDR3 is TGCGCCAACAGCTCACTAACAGGGGGTGATGAGCAGTTCTTC. Residues: CANSSLTGGDEQFF.

This rearrangement joins TRBV5-1 to TRBJ2-7; D not certain. Trimming removed 2 bases at V and 5 bases at J, with 11 bases between. The CDR3 is made up of 13 amino acids. Germline V gene lookup returns CDR1 SGHRS and CDR2 YFSETQ. As DNA, the CDR3 is TGCGCCAGCAGCTTAGACCTATGGAACGAGCAGTACTTC. Amino acids: CASSLDLWNEQYF.

As for this clonotype: The conserved phenylalanine or tryptophan is not found at the CDR3 terminus, so this likely reflects a read error. V gene TRBV5-1 combines with J gene TRBJ1-1; 7 bases agree with TRBD1. CDR1 is SGHRS, CDR2 YFSETQ, per germline. CDR3 length equals 14 residues. Losses at the gene ends were 0 bases for V and 4 bases for J; bases not matched to a gene: 3. The CDR3 loop is CASSLDPGGTEAFY. In DNA form, the CDR3 reads TGCGCCAGCAGCTTGGACCCAGGGGGCACTGAAGCTTTCTAT.

This clonotype was found many times. The CDR3 region is CSAHRANTGELFF. DNA for the CDR3: TGCAGTGCTCACAGGGCGAACACCGGGGAGCTGTTTTTT. This chain joins TRBV20-1 and TRBJ2-2; TRBD1 is a possible D gene (6 bases). Germline V gene lookup returns CDR1 DFQATT and CDR2 SNEGSKA (reference sequence). V gave up 5 bases and J gave up 0 bases, with 7 bases separating them. CDR3 length: 13 residues.

This clonotype was seen ten or more times. J is TRBJ1-3 and V is TRBV27, with TRBD1 matching over 8 bases. V dropped 6 bases and J dropped 4; count of bases not matched to a gene: 11. Germline V lookup: CDR1 MNHEY, CDR2 SMNVEV (reference sequence). The CDR3 covers 16 residues. This CDR3 is CASSRSRTGSGNTIYF. The CDR3 bases are TGTGCCAGCAGCCGATCTCGGACAGGGTCCGGAAACACCATATATTTT.

This clonotype was seen ten or more times. The CDR3 here is CASSPLAGGYEQYF. CDR3 nucleotides: TGTGCCAGCAGCCCACTAGCGGGGGGTTACGAGCAGTACTTC. This chain connects TRBV7-6 to TRBJ2-7; 12 nucleotides align to TRBD2. The CDR3 has 14 amino acids. V was clipped by 5 bases and J by 4 bases; unmatched bases: 3. CDR1 and CDR2 (germline): SGHVS, FNYEAQ. Full variable domain (outside the CDR3, taken from reference TRBV7-6 and TRBJ2-7): GAGVSQSPRYKVTKRGQDVALRCDPISGHVSLYWYRQALGQGPEFLTYFNYEAQQDKSGLPNDRFSAERPEGSISTLTIQRTEQRDSAMYRCASSPLAGGYEQYFGPGTRLTVT.

Many counts were recorded for this clonotype. The genes are TRBV6-6 and TRBJ1-5; D unresolved. The CDR3 consists of 13 residues. The V and J ends lost 3 bases and 4 bases respectively, with 7 bases between them. CDR1 is MNHNY, CDR2 SVGAGI, per germline (reference sequence). CDR3 loop: CASSYVENQPQHF. The CDR3 DNA reads as TGTGCCAGCAGTTATGTGGAAAATCAGCCCCAGCATTTT.

This clonotype was counted many times. The chain uses TRBV27 and TRBJ1-5; D unclear. CDR1 and CDR2 (germline): MNHEY, SMNVEV (reference sequence). The CDR3 runs to 13 residues. V gave up 2 bases and J gave up 5 bases, with 7 bases separating them. The CDR3 here is CASSLAVDQPQHF. The DNA of the CDR3 is TGTGCCAGCAGTTTAGCGGTGGATCAGCCCCAGCATTTT.

This clonotype was seen a few times. The chain links TRBV3-1 to TRBJ1-2; no clear D gene. Germline V gene data show CDR1 as LGHDT and CDR2 as YNNKEL (reference sequence). The CDR3 is 14 residues long. V lost 0 bases and J 11 bases, leaving 16 bases between the germline ends. The CDR3 protein is CASSQDRQDLRYTF. CDR3 nucleotides: TGTGCCAGCAGCCAAGATCGGCAGGACCTAAGATACACCTTC.

This rearrangement joins TRBV12-3 or TRBV12-4 to TRBJ2-1; TRBD1 aligns across 7 bases. The CDR3 totals 12 residues. The V and J ends lost 6 bases and 11 bases, in that order; junction bases with no gene match: 7. The CDR3 nucleotides read TGTGCCAGCAGGGACACAGGGGAGAAGCAGTTCTTC. It yields the protein CASRDTGEKQFF.

This chain connects TRBV5-1 to TRBJ1-2; D is unresolved. The V end was cut by 0 bases, the J end by 4 bases, with 10 bases between. This CDR3 region has 14 residues. In germline, CDR1 is SGHRS, CDR2 YFSETQ. This chain's CDR3 is CASSLEGGGYGYTF. The CDR3 DNA sequence: TGCGCCAGCAGCTTGGAAGGTGGCGGCTATGGCTACACCTTC. Full variable domain (missing parts from reference TRBV5-1 and TRBJ1-2): KAGVTQTPRYLIKTRGQQVTLSCSPISGHRSVSWYQQTPGQGLQFLFEYFSETQRNKGNFPGRFSGRQFSNSRSEMNVSTLELGDSALYLCASSLEGGGYGYTFGSGTRLTVV.

This clonotype was seen at least ten times. The chain is built from TRBV4-3 and TRBJ1-1; 8 positions match TRBD1. Germline V gene sequence: CDR1 LGHNA, CDR2 YSLEER. The CDR3 loop spans 14 amino acids. Unmatched junction bases numbered 3, after V lost 3 bases and J lost 3 bases. DNA for the CDR3: TGCGCCAGCAGCCAGGGACAGGCGTACACTGAAGCTTTCTTT. Translation: CASSQGQAYTEAFF.

The CDR3 is CASSQDQGLIDKAFF. The DNA of the CDR3 is TGCGCCAGCAGCCAAGATCAGGGATTGATCGATAAAGCTTTCTTT. The chain employs TRBV4-3 and TRBJ1-1; D is perhaps TRBD1 (5 bases). The germline V and J ends were trimmed by 0 bases and 9 bases, with 17 bases remaining between them. CDR1 LGHNA and CDR2 YSLEER come from the germline V gene. CDR3 length: 15 amino acids.

The chain links TRBV12-3 or TRBV12-4 to TRBJ1-1; possibly TRBD1 for D (6 bases). This CDR3 region has 12 residues. V was shortened by 8 bases and J by 6 bases, with 13 bases between the two germline ends. The CDR3 sequence is CASLTGWSEAFF. CDR3 coding DNA: TGTGCCAGCCTGACAGGATGGTCTGAAGCTTTCTTT.